Detailed here is one T cell receptor beta chain. The sample belongs to a study of cytomegalovirus exposure and HLA in healthy donors. Study as a whole: Per a later analysis, the roughly 690 first-cohort and 120 or so validation repertoires shared one platform.

The germline CDR1 and CDR2 sequences are SGHTA and FQGTGA. This CDR3 is built from 14 residues. V dropped 1 base and J dropped 3 bases, with 6 bases sitting between them. Sequencing used immunoSEQ multiplex PCR; TCRdb keeps in-frame clones, though not all of them. The sample consists of about 200,000 clones, roughly 88% of them appearing once. The sequence was obtained from a woman aged 18-29 years in good health and CMV-seronegative. The chain employs TRBV7-3 and TRBJ2-2; D is unresolved. Specimen: PBMCs. CDR3 residues: CASSLSTDTGELFF. The DNA of the CDR3 is TGTGCCAGCAGCTTAAGTACAGACACCGGGGAGCTGTTTTTT.